These T cell receptor beta chains were read from a single sample in a study of blood T cell repertoires in COVID-19. Profiled with immunoSEQ multiplex PCR; TCRdb holds only in-frame clones, not every one. The data show 200,000 to 250,000 clones, around three quarters seen once. The sample comprised peripheral blood. All receptors come from a woman in her 70s with acute or convalescent COVID-19. Both conserved end residues are part of each CDR3. Each record gives: D gene, J gene, clone size, V gene, CDR3 protein, CDR3 DNA. A D gene is named only where the DNA matches it firmly. Clone size, where shown, is once, few, many, or a class for clones that have expanded.

>-|TRBJ1-5|-|TRBV28
CASSLYRGGAGGSQPQHF
TGTGCCAGCAGTTTATATAGGGGAGGGGCAGGCGGCAGTCAGCCCCAGCATTTT
>-|TRBJ2-7|-|TRBV10-3
CAIRAGLGIVYEQYF
TGTGCCATCAGAGCCGGACTTGGTATAGTTTACGAGCAGTACTTC
>-|TRBJ1-2|-|TRBV27
CASSPAGANYGYTF
TGTGCCAGCAGCCCCGCGGGAGCTAACTATGGCTACACCTTC
>-|TRBJ1-2|-|TRBV28
CASSPGDIYGYTF
TGTGCCAGCAGTCCGGGGGATATCTATGGCTACACCTTC
>-|TRBJ1-6|-|TRBV14
CATSAGEGSPLHF
TGTGCCACCTCTGCTGGGGAGGGATCACCCCTCCACTTT
>TRBD2|TRBJ2-7|-|TRBV5-1
CASSLVAGVSYEQYF
TGCGCCAGCAGCTTGGTCGCGGGAGTCTCCTACGAGCAGTACTTC
>-|TRBJ2-5|-|TRBV24-1
CATSGPTTRQETQYF
TGTGCCACCAGTGGACCGACGACTAGACAAGAGACCCAGTACTTC
>-|TRBJ1-3|-|TRBV5-4
CASSLARGSGNTIYF
TGTGCCAGCAGCTTGGCCCGAGGGAGTGGAAACACCATATATTTT
>TRBD2|TRBJ2-3|-|TRBV5-5
CASSSAGVITDTQYF
TGTGCCAGCAGCTCAGCGGGGGTGATCACAGATACGCAGTATTTT
>-|TRBJ1-2|-|TRBV18
CASSPPNRPNYGYTF
TGTGCCAGCTCACCACCGAACAGACCTAACTATGGCTACACCTTC
>TRBD1|TRBJ2-5|-|TRBV2
CASNRQGVQETQYF
TGTGCCAGCAACCGACAGGGGGTACAAGAGACCCAGTACTTC
>TRBD1|TRBJ1-4|-|TRBV19
CASSRGDSSNEKLFF
TGTGCCAGTAGTAGAGGGGACAGTTCGAATGAAAAACTGTTTTTT
>-|TRBJ1-2|-|TRBV10-3
CASRGDGYTF
TGTGCTTCTCGGGGGGATGGCTACACCTTC
>TRBD1|TRBJ2-1|few|TRBV27
CASSLSSQGVGVYYNEQFF
TGTGCCAGCAGTTTATCGAGCCAGGGGGTTGGAGTTTACTACAATGAGCAGTTCTTC
>-|TRBJ1-5|-|TRBV6-5
CASSYKGKDQPQHF
TGTGCCAGCAGTTACAAGGGGAAGGATCAGCCCCAGCATTTT
>-|TRBJ2-3|-|TRBV19
CASRVQGTDTQYF
TGTGCCAGTAGGGTCCAGGGGACAGATACGCAGTATTTT
>TRBD2|TRBJ2-2|few|TRBV7-9
CASSLGLASGELFF
TGTGCCAGCAGCTTAGGACTAGCGTCCGGGGAGCTGTTTTTT
>-|TRBJ2-1|-|TRBV11-1
CASSSTVGSREQFF
TGTGCCAGCAGCTCGACAGTTGGTTCTCGTGAGCAGTTCTTC
>-|TRBJ2-1|once|TRBV6-1
CASSERGIGEQFF
TGTGCCAGCAGTGAGAGGGGGATAGGTGAGCAGTTCTTC
>TRBD1|TRBJ1-1|-|TRBV6-2/TRBV6-3
CASSAQGALNTEAFF
TGTGCCAGCAGTGCGCAGGGGGCTCTGAACACTGAAGCTTTCTTT
>TRBD2|TRBJ2-3|-|TRBV7-8
CASSLTGLTTDTQYF
TGTGCCAGCAGCTTAACGGGACTAACGACAGATACGCAGTATTTT
>-|TRBJ1-4|-|TRBV15
CATSRDLDSEKLFF
TGTGCCACCAGCAGAGATCTGGACAGTGAAAAACTGTTTTTT
>TRBD1|TRBJ1-1|-|TRBV28
CASRGSRGQNTEAFF
TGTGCCAGCAGGGGGTCCAGGGGGCAGAACACTGAAGCTTTCTTT
>TRBD1|TRBJ2-1|-|TRBV9
CASSELGDRDNEQFF
TGTGCCAGCAGCGAGCTTGGGGACAGGGACAATGAGCAGTTCTTC
>-|TRBJ2-2|-|TRBV11-2
CASSLAGTNTGELFF
TGTGCCAGCAGCTTGGCCGGGACGAACACCGGGGAGCTGTTTTTT
>-|TRBJ2-7|-|TRBV7-8
CASSRARGYEQYF
TGTGCCAGCAGCCGGGCTAGGGGGTACGAGCAGTACTTC
>-|TRBJ2-3|few|TRBV3-1/TRBV3-2
CASSPREADTQYF
TGTGCCAGCAGCCCCCGAGAGGCAGATACGCAGTATTTT
>TRBD1|TRBJ2-2|few|TRBV28
CASSFETGGLRELFF
TGTGCCAGCAGTTTCGAGACAGGGGGCTTAAGGGAGCTGTTTTTT
>-|TRBJ2-7|-|TRBV6-1
CASSEGRVLPLARYF
TGTGCCAGCAGTGAAGGCAGGGTATTACCCCTCGCACGGTACTTC
>TRBD2|TRBJ2-3|-|TRBV6-5
CASSYSNIGTTNF
TGTGCCAGCAGTTACTCAAATATCGGGACTACGAATTTT
>-|TRBJ2-5|-|TRBV5-4
CASSQAGGETQYF
TGTGCCAGCAGTCAAGCGGGTGGGGAGACCCAGTACTTC
>-|TRBJ2-3|-|TRBV29-1
CSVRTGNTDTQYF
TGCAGCGTTAGGACGGGGAACACAGATACGCAGTATTTT
>TRBD1|TRBJ2-7|once|TRBV18
CASSGTGGRYEQYF
TGTGCCAGCTCAGGGACAGGGGGCCGGTACGAGCAGTACTTC
>TRBD1|TRBJ2-5|-|TRBV7-9
CASSYGTEQETQYF
TGTGCCAGCAGTTACGGGACAGAGCAAGAGACCCAGTACTTC
>-|TRBJ2-4|-|TRBV3-1/TRBV3-2
CAIIEWGINIQYF
TGTGCCATTATAGAATGGGGCATAAACATTCAGTACTTC
>-|TRBJ2-7|once|TRBV29-1
CSVEEGSAGYEQYF
TGCAGCGTTGAAGAGGGGTCGGCGGGGTACGAGCAGTACTTC
>-|TRBJ2-5|few|TRBV7-2
CASSPNPQGWETQYF
TGTGCCAGCAGCCCCAACCCGCAGGGCTGGGAGACCCAGTACTTC
>-|TRBJ2-5|-|TRBV18
CASSPTQQEAQYF
TGTGCCAGCTCACCAACACAACAAGAAGCCCAGTACTTC
>-|TRBJ2-5|-|TRBV10-3
CAIKQGTQETQYF
TGTGCCATTAAACAGGGTACCCAAGAGACCCAGTACTTC
>TRBD1|TRBJ1-1|-|TRBV7-9
CASSARQGMNTEAFF
TGTGCCAGCAGCGCCAGACAGGGAATGAACACTGAAGCTTTCTTT
>TRBD2|TRBJ2-5|-|TRBV3-1/TRBV3-2
CASSQGATSGQETQYF
TGTGCCAGCAGCCAAGGGGCGACTAGCGGCCAAGAGACCCAGTACTTC
>-|TRBJ2-3|few|TRBV5-1
CASSFSQGSTDTQYF
TGCGCCAGCAGCTTCTCACAGGGAAGCACAGATACGCAGTATTTT
>TRBD1|TRBJ2-5|once|TRBV3-1/TRBV3-2
CASSRQGVQETQYF
TGTGCCAGCAGCCGACAGGGGGTACAAGAGACCCAGTACTTC
>-|TRBJ1-3|-|TRBV11-2
CASSSQGTTIYF
TGTGCCAGCAGCTCTCAGGGGACCACCATATATTTT
>TRBD1|TRBJ2-5|-|TRBV6-6
CASRKTGDGETQYF
TGTGCCAGCAGGAAGACAGGGGATGGGGAGACCCAGTACTTC
>TRBD1|TRBJ1-1|many|TRBV12-3/TRBV12-4
CASSLGQGTEAFF
TGTGCCAGCAGTTTAGGACAGGGCACTGAAGCTTTCTTT
>TRBD2|TRBJ2-1|-|TRBV19
CASSIAGGPYEQFF
TGTGCCAGTAGTATCGCGGGAGGGCCTTATGAGCAGTTCTTC
>TRBD2|TRBJ2-2|-|TRBV19
CASGGRASTGELFF
TGTGCCAGTGGCGGGAGGGCCTCCACCGGGGAGCTGTTTTTT
>-|TRBJ2-1|few|TRBV10-3
CAIRLARETNEQFF
TGTGCCATCAGGCTAGCGCGCGAAACAAATGAGCAGTTCTTC
>-|TRBJ2-5|-|TRBV5-1
CASSLDSFGETQYF
TGCGCCAGCAGCTTGGACAGCTTTGGGGAGACCCAGTACTTC
>TRBD1|TRBJ1-1|-|TRBV19
CASSHRAVGQGYTEAFF
TGTGCCAGTAGCCATAGGGCGGTGGGACAGGGTTACACTGAAGCTTTCTTT
>TRBD2|TRBJ2-5|-|TRBV3-1/TRBV3-2
CASSLGLARNHQETQYF
TGTGCCAGCAGCCTCGGACTAGCGCGTAACCACCAAGAGACCCAGTACTTC
>-|TRBJ2-3|-|TRBV7-7
CASSFSDSGTQYF
TGTGCCAGCAGCTTCAGTGACAGCGGGACGCAGTATTTT
>-|TRBJ1-1|-|TRBV5-6
CASSLVRLNTEAFF
TGTGCCAGCAGCTTGGTTCGGTTGAACACTGAAGCTTTCTTT
>-|TRBJ1-2|-|TRBV5-1
CASTDSNYGYTF
TGCGCCAGCACAGACAGTAACTATGGCTACACCTTC